Following are 28 T cell receptor beta chains from one sample sequenced in a study of cytomegalovirus exposure and HLA in healthy donors. The PCR contained 60 Vbeta and 13 Jbeta primers. Assay: immunoSEQ multiplex PCR; the TCRdb copy retains only in-frame clones and omits some. This sample has 95,000 to 150,000 clones; under 90% occur once, and the top ten carry more than 3.5%. What was sequenced was PBMCs. The receptor source for this set is a woman aged 40 to 50 in good health and CMV-seropositive.

This clone was detected a few times. The chain combines TRBV19 with TRBJ2-7; no reliable D call. Looked up from germline, CDR1 is LNHDA and CDR2 is SQIVND (reference sequence). The CDR3 is 15 amino acids. The V end lost 3 bases, the J end lost 9 bases, and 21 bases lay between the germline ends. This chain's CDR3 is CASSIGHGSGRGQYF. The DNA for the CDR3 is TGTGCCAGTAGTATTGGTCACGGCTCCGGCCGAGGGCAGTACTTC.

This clone was seen a single time. The V call is TRBV4-1, the J call TRBJ2-3, with 7 positions matching TRBD1. The germline gives CDR1 MGHRA, CDR2 YSYEKL. The V gene end was trimmed by 4 bases and the J gene end by 0 bases; junction bases not matched to a gene: 13. The CDR3 consists of 18 residues. CDR3 nucleotide sequence: TGCGCCAGCAGCCTTGAGCTTCCGGGACAGACTAGCACAGATACGCAGTATTTT. It encodes CASSLELPGQTSTDTQYF.

V and J are TRBV7-9 and TRBJ2-2; perhaps TRBD1 as D (5 bases). V lost 8 bases to trimming and J lost 6 bases, with 16 bases between them. The germline CDR1 and CDR2 sequences are SEHNR and FQNEAQ (reference sequence). The CDR3 has 14 residues. In DNA, the CDR3 is TGTGCCAGCTTCGGACAAGACGACGCCGGGGAGCTGTTTTTT. Protein: CASFGQDDAGELFF. Together with reference TRBV7-9 and TRBJ2-2, the CDR3 gives the full variable domain: DTGVSQNPRHKITKRGQNVTFRCDPISEHNRLYWYRQTLGQGPEFLTYFQNEAQLEKSRLLSDRFSAERPKGSFSTLEIQRTEQGDSAMYLCASFGQDDAGELFFGEGSRLTVL.

The V call is TRBV18, the J call TRBJ2-7; TRBD1 matches at 9 bases. V gave up 5 bases and J gave up 5 bases; unmatched junction bases: 7. From germline, CDR1 is KGHSH and CDR2 LQKENI. CDR3 length: 14 residues. The CDR3 is CASSSNRGRNEQYF. The CDR3 DNA reads as TGTGCCAGCTCATCGAACAGGGGGCGGAACGAGCAGTACTTC.

V and J are TRBV5-3 and TRBJ2-7; TRBD1 agrees at 9 bases. TRBV5-3 is designated an ORF whose function remains uncertain. J lost 3 bases, V lost 2 bases, and 24 bases had no gene match. This CDR3 spans 21 amino acids. As DNA, the CDR3 is TGTGCCAGAAGCTTCTACCTAAACCCGGGTGGGGTGGGACAGGGAGACTACGAGCAGTACTTC. Protein product: CARSFYLNPGGVGQGDYEQYF.

This clone was seen more than once but under ten times. The chain combines TRBV28 with TRBJ2-7; 12 bases agree with TRBD2. This CDR3 comprises 18 residues. From germline, CDR1 is MDHEN and CDR2 SYDVKM. V dropped 4 bases and J dropped 6; count of bases not matched to a gene: 16. Here the CDR3 DNA reads TGTGCCAGCAGTTCTCTCGGACTAGCGGGAAATGTGGTTGGCGAGCAGTACTTC. Amino acids: CASSSLGLAGNVVGEQYF.

The chain couples TRBV18 to TRBJ1-5, with 10 bases aligning to TRBD1. The V gene end was trimmed by 3 bases and the J gene end by 7 bases; junction bases not matched to a gene: 9. The germline CDR1 and CDR2 sequences are KGHSH and LQKENI. The CDR3 spans 16 residues. The CDR3 is CASSPVVTGGGQPQHF. CDR3 nucleotides: TGTGCCAGCTCACCCGTCGTGACAGGGGGCGGGCAGCCCCAGCATTTT.

This chain uses TRBV5-1 with TRBJ2-3; weak D call: TRBD1 (5 bases). CDR3 length: 14 residues. Trimming shortened V by 0 bases and J by 6 bases, and 11 bases separated the two germline ends. Germline-derived CDR1 and CDR2 are SGHRS and YFSETQ. CDR3 nucleotides: TGCGCCAGCAGCTTGGGGCAGGGTCTCGATACGCAGTATTTT. Its translation is CASSLGQGLDTQYF.

This chain connects TRBV28 to TRBJ2-7; possible D gene TRBD1, 6 bases. The germline V and J ends were trimmed by 5 bases and 3 bases, with 11 bases remaining between them. Germline lookup yields CDR1 MDHEN and CDR2 SYDVKM. The CDR3 contains 13 residues. The CDR3 bases are TGTGCCAGCAGTCCGACAGGAGGCTACGAGCAGTACTTC. Residues: CASSPTGGYEQYF.

The genes are TRBV5-1 and TRBJ2-7; TRBD2 might be the D (5 bases). CDR1 SGHRS and CDR2 YFSETQ come from the germline V gene. This CDR3 spans 14 amino acids. V was clipped by 2 bases and J by 3 bases, with 12 bases between them. CDR3 in DNA: TGCGCCAGCAGCTTCAAGGCGGGTGACTACGAGCAGTACTTC. Its protein product is CASSFKAGDYEQYF.

The genes are TRBV11-3 and TRBJ1-1, with 8 bases identical to TRBD1. Germline lookup yields CDR1 SGHNT and CDR2 YENEEA. The CDR3 is 15 residues long. The V and J ends lost 1 base and 1 base, in that order; junction bases with no gene match: 2. The CDR3 protein is CASSLVGTGNTEAFF. In nucleotides, the CDR3 is TGTGCCAGCAGCTTAGTTGGGACAGGGAACACTGAAGCTTTCTTT.

The chain couples TRBV14 to TRBJ2-7; the match to TRBD2 covers 14 bases. This CDR3 contains 15 residues. Germline V lookup: CDR1 SGHDN, CDR2 FVKESK. Trimming cost V 5 bases and J 4 bases; bases outside gene matches: 4. CDR3 nucleotide sequence: TGTGCCAGCAGCACAGGACTAGCGGGAGGTTACGAGCAGTACTTC. Residues: CASSTGLAGGYEQYF.

CDR3 loop: CASSYGLAGGTYNEQFF. CDR3 nucleotide sequence: TGCGCCAGCAGCTACGGACTAGCGGGAGGCACCTACAATGAGCAGTTCTTC. This chain joins TRBV5-1 and TRBJ2-1; 14 nucleotides align to TRBD2. The J segment lost 2 bases and the V segment lost 3 bases, leaving 4 bases of the junction unmatched. The CDR3 length is 17 residues. Germline V gene lookup returns CDR1 SGHRS and CDR2 YFSETQ.

The V gene is TRBV18, the J gene TRBJ2-3; TRBD2 is a possible D gene (6 bases). Trimming shortened V by 4 bases and J by 4 bases, and 12 bases separated the two germline ends. The CDR3 is made up of 14 amino acids. Looked up from germline, CDR1 is KGHSH and CDR2 is LQKENI. The CDR3 loop is CASSRGEKSDTQYF. CDR3 nucleotides: TGTGCCAGCTCACGGGGGGAGAAATCAGATACGCAGTATTTT. Combining the CDR3 with reference TRBV18 and TRBJ2-3 gives the whole variable domain NAGVMQNPRHLVRRRGQEARLRCSPMKGHSHVYWYRQLPEEGLKFMVYLQKENIIDESGMPKERFSAEFPKEGPSILRIQQVVRGDSAAYFCASSRGEKSDTQYFGPGTRLTVL.

This clone has just one count. This chain joins TRBV30 and TRBJ2-6; 10 nucleotides match TRBD2. From germline, CDR1 is GTSNPN and CDR2 SVGIG (reference sequence). V trimming: 5 bases; J trimming: 2 bases; junction bases outside the gene matches: 3. The CDR3 runs to 15 residues. The CDR3 loop is CAWASGSPGANVLTF. The CDR3 DNA reads as TGTGCCTGGGCTAGCGGGAGCCCTGGGGCCAACGTCCTGACTTTC.

V usage is TRBV27 and J usage is TRBJ2-3; D gene ambiguous. Germline CDR1 is MNHEY and CDR2 is SMNVEV (reference sequence). This CDR3 has 14 amino acids. Trimming removed 2 bases from V and 6 bases from J, with 12 bases in between. CDR3 bases: TGTGCCAGCAGTTTAAATCGCGCATTGGATACGCAGTATTTT. It encodes CASSLNRALDTQYF.

The V call is TRBV28, the J call TRBJ2-2; possible D gene TRBD2, 6 bases. Germline V gene lookup returns CDR1 MDHEN and CDR2 SYDVKM. Trimming left V 2 bases short and J 6 bases short, with 7 bases between. CDR3 length equals 13 residues. Here the CDR3 DNA reads TGTGCCAGCAGTTTACTAGCGCCCGGGGAGCTGTTTTTT. It translates to CASSLLAPGELFF.

V is TRBV10-3 and J is TRBJ2-2; 7 bases agree with TRBD2. Trimming took 7 bases from V and 7 from J; bases not matched to a gene: 9. Germline V gene sequence: CDR1 ENHRY, CDR2 SYGVKD. CDR3 length: 14 amino acids. The CDR3 sequence is CAINPTRGGGELFF. The CDR3 DNA sequence: TGTGCCATCAATCCTACCCGCGGGGGCGGGGAGCTGTTTTTT.

This chain joins TRBV5-6 and TRBJ1-4, with D hard to call. Trimming took 0 bases from V and 12 from J, leaving 9 bases between them. Germline V gene sequence: CDR1 SGHDT, CDR2 YYEEEE. This CDR3 is built from 12 residues. DNA for the CDR3: TGTGCCAGCAGCTTGGAAGGCGGAGAACTGTTTTTT. This sequence encodes CASSLEGGELFF. Combining the CDR3 with reference TRBV5-6 and TRBJ1-4 gives the whole variable domain DAGVTQSPTHLIKTRGQQVTLRCSPKSGHDTVSWYQQALGQGPQFIFQYYEEEERQRGNFPDRFSGHQFPNYSSELNVNALLLGDSALYLCASSLEGGELFFGSGTQLSVL.

V usage is TRBV7-8 and J usage is TRBJ2-3; 9 nucleotides match TRBD2. V lost 1 base, J lost 2 bases, and 4 bases stayed unmatched. The CDR3 sequence is 16 residues long. CDR1 and CDR2 (germline): SGHVS, FQNEAQ. DNA for the CDR3: TGTGCCAGCAGCTTAGTTCTAGCGGGAAACACAGATACGCAGTATTTT. Amino acid sequence: CASSLVLAGNTDTQYF.

The chain combines TRBV30 with TRBJ1-1; 7 nucleotides line up with TRBD1. V lost 3 bases and J lost 5; bases outside the gene matches: 6. Looked up from germline, CDR1 is GTSNPN and CDR2 is SVGIG (reference sequence). This CDR3 spans 13 amino acids. CDR3 residues: CAWRQGRSTEAFF. As DNA, the CDR3 is TGTGCCTGGAGACAGGGGAGGAGTACTGAAGCTTTCTTT.

The genes are TRBV12-2 and TRBJ2-7; no DNA check was done on the table's D call, TRBD2. TRBV12-2 is a known pseudogene. The CDR3 has 15 residues. The CDR3 DNA follows: TGTGCAAGTCGCTCGGGACTAGCGGGATTGTACGAGCAGTACTTC. This translates into CASRSGLAGLYEQYF.

The V gene is TRBV19, the J gene TRBJ1-2; a possible D gene is TRBD1 (5 bases). Trimming took 5 bases from V and 10 from J, leaving 14 bases between them. In germline, CDR1 is LNHDA, CDR2 SQIVND (reference sequence). The CDR3 runs 12 residues. CDR3 nucleotides: TGTGCCAGTAGTCCGGGACGGAGGGTCTACACCTTC. This codes for CASSPGRRVYTF. Together with reference TRBV19 and TRBJ1-2, the CDR3 gives the full variable domain: DGGITQSPKYLFRKEGQNVTLSCEQNLNHDAMYWYRQDPGQGLRLIYYSQIVNDFQKGDIAEGYSVSREKKESFPLTVTSAQKNPTAFYLCASSPGRRVYTFGSGTRLTVV.

The rearrangement links TRBV5-4 to TRBJ2-2, with 11 bases identical to TRBD2. CDR3 size: 15 residues. The trim removed 5 bases at V and 4 bases at J, leaving 4 bases unmatched. Per the germline V gene, CDR1 is SGHNT and CDR2 is YYREEE (reference sequence). CDR3 sequence (DNA): TGTGCCAGCAGGACTAGCGGGATCTCCACCGGGGAGCTGTTTTTT. Amino acid sequence: CASRTSGISTGELFF.

This chain joins TRBV28 and TRBJ2-7; TRBD1 matches 7 bases. J was trimmed by 1 base and V by 4 bases; bases with no gene match: 10. CDR1 is MDHEN, CDR2 SYDVKM, per germline. CDR3 length equals 16 residues. The chain's CDR3 is CASSSPHLTGSYEQYF. The CDR3 nucleotides read TGTGCCAGCAGTTCCCCTCACCTGACAGGGTCCTACGAGCAGTACTTC. The full variable domain, with the rest looked up from reference TRBV28 and TRBJ2-7, is DVKVTQSSRYLVKRTGEKVFLECVQDMDHENMFWYRQDPGLGLRLIYFSYDVKMKEKGDIPEGYSVSREKKERFSLILESASTNQTSMYLCASSSPHLTGSYEQYFGPGTRLTVT.

This clone was found once. CDR3 residues: CASSLGGGAAYGYTF. The DNA of the CDR3 is TGTGCCAGCAGCTTGGGAGGCGGGGCGGCCTATGGCTACACCTTC. The J gene is TRBJ1-2, the V gene TRBV5-6; D perhaps matches TRBD1 (5 bases). The CDR3 contains 15 residues. The ends were cut back, 0 bases at V and 4 bases at J, with 13 bases in the middle. Germline loops: CDR1 SGHDT, CDR2 YYEEEE.

This clone is a singleton in its sample. The V call is TRBV27, the J call TRBJ1-1; 7 bases are shared with TRBD1. V lost 5 bases to trimming and J lost 8 bases; unmatched junction nucleotides: 5. The CDR3 consists of 12 residues. Germline lookup yields CDR1 MNHEY and CDR2 SMNVEV (reference sequence). The CDR3, as DNA: TGTGCCAGCAGTCCCCAGGGGGAGGAAGCTTTCTTT. Amino acids: CASSPQGEEAFF.

The chain joins TRBV6-5 to TRBJ1-2, with D unclear. Germline CDR1 and CDR2: MNHEY and SVGAGI. This CDR3 contains 12 residues. V lost 0 bases and J 7 bases, leaving 6 bases between the germline ends. The CDR3 loop reads CASSYSGVGYTF. In DNA, the CDR3 is TGTGCCAGCAGTTACTCCGGGGTTGGCTACACCTTC.